A selection of T cell receptor beta chains follows, all from one sample in a study of identical twins. TCRdb ran MiXCR on the 5' RACE reads and lists one entry per CDR3 protein. The sample holds hundreds of thousands of distinct CDR3 sequences; 9% to 15% are singletons and the top ten take just over 7%. The sample was also linked to a second study, of yellow fever vaccine responses in identical twins.

The sample was CD8+ T cells sorted from blood. These receptors were collected from a woman aged 18-35 years in good health. The CDR3 runs from the conserved cysteine through the conserved F or W. D genes are given only for firm matches. The listing skips clone size in some rows; elsewhere it reads once, few, many or a size class.

d_gene	v_gene	j_gene	abundance	CDR3aa	CDR3nt
NA	TRBV2	TRBJ2-5	once	CASSETRGQETQYF	TGTGCCAGCAGTGAAACTCGGGGGCAAGAGACCCAGTACTTC
NA	TRBV5-1	TRBJ2-1	NA	CASSLGQFIGDEQFF	TGCGCCAGCAGTCTTGGACAGTTCATTGGAGATGAGCAGTTCTTC
TRBD2	TRBV7-3	TRBJ2-3	NA	CASSAGTSGVEPDTQYF	TGTGCCAGCAGCGCCGGGACTAGCGGAGTCGAGCCAGATACGCAGTATTTT
TRBD2	TRBV12-3/TRBV12-4	TRBJ2-3	NA	CASSYTSEITDTQYF	TGTGCCAGCAGTTACACTAGCGAAATCACAGATACGCAGTATTTT
NA	TRBV27	TRBJ1-4	few	CASSLGVGDEKLFF	TGTGCCAGCAGTCTTGGCGTGGGTGATGAAAAACTGTTTTTT
NA	TRBV6-2/TRBV6-3	TRBJ1-1	few	CASDTGFGTEAFF	TGTGCCAGCGATACAGGGTTTGGCACTGAAGCTTTCTTT
TRBD1	TRBV7-9	TRBJ2-7	few	CASSHPEGASSYEQYF	TGTGCCAGCAGCCACCCTGAGGGGGCGAGCTCCTACGAGCAGTACTTC
TRBD1	TRBV28	TRBJ2-3	few	CASSRQGISGEADTQYF	TGTGCCAGCAGTCGACAGGGGATATCGGGAGAGGCAGATACGCAGTATTTT
NA	TRBV5-1	TRBJ2-2	few	CASSGRRANTGELFF	TGCGCCAGCAGCGGCCGGCGGGCCAACACCGGGGAGCTGTTTTTT
TRBD1	TRBV27	TRBJ2-2	NA	CASSTYQLGTESGELFF	TGTGCCAGCAGTACCTACCAGCTCGGGACAGAAAGCGGGGAGCTGTTTTTT
NA	TRBV4-1	TRBJ2-1	few	CASGLRVGGHNEQFF	TGCGCCAGCGGACTCCGGGTAGGAGGGCACAATGAGCAGTTCTTC
NA	TRBV7-6	TRBJ1-2	few	CASSLGLGGYTF	TGTGCCAGCAGCTTAGGGCTAGGTGGCTACACCTTC
NA	TRBV12-3/TRBV12-4	TRBJ2-1	few	CASSFGPGTYNEQFF	TGTGCCAGCAGCTTCGGGCCCGGAACCTACAATGAGCAGTTCTTC
TRBD1	TRBV4-1	TRBJ2-5	NA	CASSQDRQGATTQYF	TGCGCCAGCAGCCAAGATCGCCAGGGGGCAACTACCCAGTACTTC
NA	TRBV5-6	TRBJ2-7	NA	CASSLGGGGLTEQYF	TGTGCCAGCAGCTTGGGAGGGGGTGGTCTCACCGAGCAGTACTTC
NA	TRBV3-1	TRBJ2-1	many	CASSLTPGVDEQFF	TGTGCCAGCAGCCTAACCCCGGGGGTCGATGAGCAGTTCTTC
NA	TRBV14	TRBJ2-3	NA	CASSLVSYGTDTQYF	TGTGCCAGCAGCTTGGTATCCTATGGCACAGATACGCAGTATTTT